This entry lists 9 T cell receptor beta chains sequenced from one sample in a study of T-cell reconstitution after alpha-beta-depleted transplantation in children. TCRbeta library construction was performed incorporating unique molecular identifiers. TCRdb processed the PCR reads anew with MiXCR; each CDR3 protein has one entry. The table lists about 130,000 distinct CDR3 sequences, 9.5% to 10% of them singletons, with around 24% in the top ten. Sequences were derived from PBMCs, mostly from graft donor cells, sampled 180 days after TCRalphabeta/CD19-depleted stem cell transplant. The origin of the receptors is a girl under three years old who had a stem cell transplant for combined immunodeficiency, so the T cells may come from the graft donor.

This clonotype has a count of ten or more. CDR3 loop: CASSLVDSLNTEAFF. The CDR3 DNA follows: TGTGCCAGCAGCTTGGTGGACAGCTTGAACACTGAAGCTTTCTTT. The chain has TRBV5-6 and TRBJ1-1; TRBD1 might be the D (6 bases). The CDR3 has 15 residues. From germline, CDR1 is SGHDT and CDR2 YYEEEE. V was trimmed by 0 bases and J by 0 bases, leaving 9 bases between them.

This clonotype turned up a few times. This chain's CDR3 is CASSRDRGNSPLHF. In DNA, the CDR3 is TGTGCCAGCAGTCGGGACAGGGGTAATTCACCCCTCCACTTT. J is TRBJ1-6 and V is TRBV6-2 or TRBV6-3; the match to TRBD1 covers 10 bases. CDR1 and CDR2 (germline): MNHEY, SVGEGT. This CDR3 has 14 amino acids. V shed 5 bases, J shed 6 bases, and the junction held 1 base outside the gene matches.

DNA for the CDR3: TGTGCCAGCAGCCAAGAAAACAACTACAATGAGCAGTTCTTC. Protein sequence: CASSQENNYNEQFF. The chain has TRBV3-1 and TRBJ2-1, with no clear D. This CDR3 is built from 14 residues. V lost 0 bases to trimming and J lost 3 bases, with 6 bases between them. In germline, CDR1 is LGHDT, CDR2 YNNKEL (reference sequence).

J is TRBJ2-1 and V is TRBV4-2, with a tentative D call TRBD2 (5 bases). Germline V gene data show CDR1 as LGHNA and CDR2 as YNFKEQ. Trimming removed 1 base from V and 4 bases from J, with 14 bases in between. This CDR3 spans 16 amino acids. CDR3 amino acids: CASSQGAYGVYNEQFF. CDR3 DNA: TGTGCCAGCAGCCAAGGGGCCTACGGGGTTTACAATGAGCAGTTCTTC.

This clonotype was recorded a few times. One end of the junction fails to match germline, which may point to a read error. This chain joins TRBV7-7 and TRBJ2-1, with 7 bases that match TRBD1. CDR3 length: 14 residues. Per germline, CDR1 SSHAT and CDR2 FNYEAQ (reference sequence). The chain's CDR3 is CASSSGQHGYEQFF. CDR3 DNA sequence: TGTGCTAGCAGCTCGGGACAGCACGGGTATGAGCAGTTCTTC.

Concerning this clonotype: Being one base from a much bigger clone, this may be a read error. The J gene is TRBJ1-5, the V gene TRBV20-1; D is undetermined. From germline, CDR1 is DFQATT and CDR2 SNEGSKA (reference sequence). This CDR3 contains 14 residues. The chain's CDR3 is CSARVDVSNEPQHF. The CDR3 coding sequence is TGCAGTGCTAGAGTGGACGTGAGCAATGAGCCCCAGCATTTT.

The CDR3 DNA is TGTGCCAGCAGCGTAGATGGGACGGGCCAAGAGACCCAGTACTTC. It specifies CASSVDGTGQETQYF. This chain links TRBV9 with TRBJ2-5, with D perhaps assigned TRBD1 or TRBD2 (5 bases each). CDR1 and CDR2 from the germline V gene are SGDLS and YYNGEE. The CDR3 has 15 amino acids. V lost 0 bases, J lost 1 base, and 10 bases lay in between. Based on the CDR3 plus reference TRBV9 and TRBJ2-5, the full variable domain is DSGVTQTPKHLITATGQRVTLRCSPRSGDLSVYWYQQSLDQGLQFLIQYYNGEERAKGNILERFSAQQFPDLHSELNLSSLELGDSALYFCASSVDGTGQETQYFGPGTRLLVL.

Only a few counts were recorded for this clonotype. The CDR3 region is CASSFGADTQYF. CDR3 DNA sequence: TGTGCCAGCAGCTTCGGAGCGGATACGCAGTATTTT. The chain carries TRBV7-2 and TRBJ2-3; D unclear. The germline CDR1 and CDR2 sequences are SGHTA and FQGNSA. The CDR3 consists of 12 residues. Trimming took 3 bases from V and 6 from J, leaving 7 bases between them.

This clonotype was recorded many times. V is TRBV12-3 or TRBV12-4 and J is TRBJ2-7; 7 bases match TRBD2. The V and J ends lost 2 bases and 4 bases, in that order; junction bases with no gene match: 2. The CDR3 extends over 13 amino acids. For the CDR3, the DNA is TGTGCCAGCAGTTTAAGCGGGGCATACGAGCAGTACTTC. Protein: CASSLSGAYEQYF.